The clone carrying this T cell receptor (beta chain) turned up a few times. The antigen is undetermined. This record belongs to a study of cytomegalovirus exposure and HLA in healthy donors. Study information: Sequencing of around 200 million T cells in an earlier analysis found 100 million to 140 million unique TCR beta sequences. Most donors, just over 80% of a few hundred genotyped, fell in the Caucasian-associated ancestry cluster. Study-wide findings and caveats: According to an earlier analysis, most TCR beta V segments yielded productive rearrangements about 90% or about 30% of the time.

The PCR had 60 Vbeta and 13 Jbeta primers. The table came from immunoSEQ multiplex PCR; TCRdb's copy has only in-frame clones and leaves some out. The sample gives roughly 43,000 clones, around 62% of which show up once; about 9% is in the top ten. V was pared by 3 bases and J by 0 bases, with 15 bases between. There are 17 residues in the CDR3. The germline V gene encodes CDR1 MGHRA and CDR2 YSYEKL. The sample comprised PBMCs. The chain is built from TRBV4-1 and TRBJ1-5; no clear D. This TCR was recovered from a human donor in good health. The CDR3, as DNA: TGCGCCAGCAGCCAGGGCAGGATTCTGGATAGCAATCAGCCCCAGCATTTT. Protein product: CASSQGRILDSNQPQHF.